The present T cell receptor beta chain was sequenced within a study of blood T cells in healthy people across ages. For the second PCR, which ran for about 7 to 11 cycles, a sample-barcoded 5' primer and a J-beta primer mix were used. TCRdb processed the 5' RACE reads anew with MiXCR; each CDR3 protein has one entry. The repertoire has some 710,000 distinct CDR3 sequences, 20% to 25% of them found once; the top ten carry around a fifth. Germline loops: CDR1 LGHNA, CDR2 YNFKEQ. Trimming took 0 bases from V and 8 from J; bases not matched to a gene: 7. CDR3 size: 15 residues. The sequenced sample consisted of blood. This rearrangement joins TRBV4-2 to TRBJ2-1, with 7 positions matching TRBD2. The TCR sequence derives from a man in his 70s in good health. CDR3 nucleotide sequence: TGTGCCAGCAGCCAAGATACGGGGGGAGGCTATGAGCAGTTCTTC. It specifies CASSQDTGGGYEQFF.